Listed below are T cell receptor beta chains from one sample, sequenced in a study of blood T cell repertoires in COVID-19. Using immunoSEQ multiplex PCR, the repertoire was profiled, and TCRdb retains in-frame clones only, with some absent. The table lists 300,000 to 400,000 clones, approximately 90% of them singletons. Sequencing used PBMCs or T cells enriched from blood (not recorded which). Receptors originate from a woman between 25 and 40 years old with acute COVID-19. Each CDR3 is given with its conserved first and last residue. A D gene is named only where the DNA matches it firmly. Clone size is not always given. Where it is, it says once, few, many or a class for expanded clones.

>.|TRBJ1-3|TRBD1|TRBV3-1/TRBV3-2
TGTGCCAGCAGCCGAGGGGACAGCTCCACCATATATTTT
CASSRGDSSTIYF
>.|TRBJ1-6|.|TRBV9
TGTGCCAGCAGCGTAGGCGGGGGTGAGAATTCACCCCTCCACTTT
CASSVGGGENSPLHF
>.|TRBJ2-7|TRBD2|TRBV3-1/TRBV3-2
TGTGCCAGCAGCCAAGATCGGCGGGGGGTCATCTACGAGCAGTACTTC
CASSQDRRGVIYEQYF
>.|TRBJ1-1|.|TRBV3-1/TRBV3-2
TGTGCCAGCAGCCTCCGATGGACAGTACAGAACACTGAAGCTTTCTTT
CASSLRWTVQNTEAFF
>.|TRBJ2-7|TRBD1|TRBV29-1
TGCAGCGTTAGAAAGCGACAGGGAGACGAGCAGTACTTC
CSVRKRQGDEQYF
>once|TRBJ2-1|TRBD2|TRBV2
TGTGCCAGCAGTGCTTTTCCGGGGGGGCAGTTCTTC
CASSAFPGGQFF
>.|TRBJ2-3|.|TRBV18
TGTGCCAGCTCACCACAGCCAGGGTATACGCAGTATTTT
CASSPQPGYTQYF
>.|TRBJ2-2|.|TRBV15
TGTGCCACGCAGACGAACACCGGGGAGCTGTTTTTT
CATQTNTGELFF
>.|TRBJ2-1|TRBD2|TRBV7-8
TGTGCCAGCAGCCGAGGACTAGCGGGGGTGGATGAGCAGTTCTTC
CASSRGLAGVDEQFF
>.|TRBJ1-1|.|TRBV27
TGTGCCAGCAGTTTAACAGCTGGGAACACTGAAGCTTTCTTT
CASSLTAGNTEAFF
>.|TRBJ2-6|TRBD2|TRBV5-5
TGTGCCAGCAGCTTATTTTTTCGGGACTACGCCTCTGGGGCCAACGTCCTGACTTTC
CASSLFFRDYASGANVLTF
>.|TRBJ2-5|.|TRBV7-2
TGTGCCAGCAGCTTATTCGTTGTAAAAGAGACCCAGTACTTC
CASSLFVVKETQYF
>.|TRBJ2-1|TRBD2|TRBV5-1
TGCGCCAGCAGCTCGGGACTAGCGGGGGGGCGGAGTGAGCAGTTCTTC
CASSSGLAGGRSEQFF
>.|TRBJ1-1|TRBD1|TRBV5-1
TGCGCCAGCAGCTTGAGGGGACAGGGGGACACTGAAGCTTTCTTT
CASSLRGQGDTEAFF
>.|TRBJ1-1|.|TRBV6-5
TGTGCCAGCAGAAGAGAGAACACTGAAGCTTTCTTT
CASRRENTEAFF
>.|TRBJ1-1|.|TRBV5-8
TGTGCCAGCAGCCCTCGGGGTACTGAAGCTTTCTTT
CASSPRGTEAFF
>once|TRBJ2-5|.|TRBV27
TGTGCCAGCAGTTTAAGGGAGAGGGAGACCCAGTACTTC
CASSLRERETQYF
>.|TRBJ2-1|.|TRBV27
TGTGCCAGCAGTCGTGGAGGGGGGGGCTCCTACAATGAGCAGTTCTTC
CASSRGGGGSYNEQFF
>.|TRBJ2-3|TRBD1|TRBV4-1
TGCGCCAGCAGCCGGAAGGGACAGGGGGATGATCGGTTGTTCACAGATACGCAGTATTTT
CASSRKGQGDDRLFTDTQYF
>.|TRBJ2-5|.|TRBV5-6
TGTGCCAGCAGCTTGTGGGGCAGGCACCAAGAGACCCAGTACTTC
CASSLWGRHQETQYF